Listed below are T cell receptor beta chains from one sample, sequenced in a study of blood T cell repertoires in COVID-19. The data were produced by immunoSEQ multiplex PCR, yet TCRdb's version contains in-frame clones alone and is incomplete. The table has about 88,000 clones, roughly 83% seen once. Sequenced input: peripheral blood. These receptor sequences come from a human donor in a cohort sampled during active COVID-19. Each CDR3 is given with its conserved first and last residue. D genes are given only for firm matches. Clone size is stated in some rows and not others, as once, few, many or a class when expanded.

d_call	j_call	v_call	clone_size	cdr3_nt	cdr3_aa
TRBD2	TRBJ2-5	TRBV7-8	NA	TGTGCCAGCAGCTTAGGACTAGCGGGGGGCATTGGGGAGACCCAGTACTTC	CASSLGLAGGIGETQYF
TRBD2	TRBJ2-3	TRBV18	NA	TGTGCCAGCTCACCCGGGACTAGCGGAGGCACAGATACGCAGTATTTT	CASSPGTSGGTDTQYF
TRBD2	TRBJ2-3	TRBV6-5	NA	TGTGCCAGCGTCTCTAGCGGGGGACGATATACGCAGTATTTT	CASVSSGGRYTQYF
TRBD1	TRBJ1-2	TRBV6-5	NA	TGTGCCAGCAGTAGGGACAGGGGGTTTGGCTACACCTTC	CASSRDRGFGYTF
NA	TRBJ1-5	TRBV24-1	NA	TGTGCCACCAGTGATTCCTCAAGGACGCGGGGCAATCAGCCCCAGCATTTT	CATSDSSRTRGNQPQHF
NA	TRBJ2-2	TRBV7-3	NA	TGTGCCAGCAGCTTAATCCCTACCTCGAACACCGGGGAGCTGTTTTTT	CASSLIPTSNTGELFF
NA	TRBJ1-1	TRBV6-1	NA	TGTGCCAGCAGTGGGGTCGGCCCGCTCGGGGGTAGCACTGAAGCTTTCTTT	CASSGVGPLGGSTEAFF
TRBD1	TRBJ1-1	TRBV7-9	NA	TGTGCCACCTCGGGACAGGGGGAGTACACTGAAGCTTTCTTT	CATSGQGEYTEAFF
NA	TRBJ1-1	TRBV12-3/TRBV12-4	NA	TGTGCCAGCAGCCGGGGTTTCGCTGAAGCTTTCTTT	CASSRGFAEAFF
TRBD1	TRBJ2-1	TRBV2	NA	TGTGCCAGCAGTGAAGACAGGGGGACCTACAATGAGCAGTTCTTC	CASSEDRGTYNEQFF
NA	TRBJ2-3	TRBV7-3	NA	TGTGCCAGCAGCCCCAGGGGAGGGGGGCAGTATTTT	CASSPRGGGQYF
NA	TRBJ1-2	TRBV27	NA	TGTGCCAGCAGTTTATCCGGACAAGACTATGGCTACACCTTC	CASSLSGQDYGYTF
TRBD1	TRBJ2-7	TRBV5-6	NA	TGTGCCAGCAGCTTGTACCAGGGGGTTAACGAGCAGTACTTC	CASSLYQGVNEQYF
NA	TRBJ2-5	TRBV11-3	NA	TGTGCCAGCAGCTTTCTTTCAGAGACCCAGTACTTC	CASSFLSETQYF
NA	TRBJ1-2	TRBV28	once	TGTGCCAGCAGTTTATATCTTCAGGAATCTTCCTATGGCTACACCTTC	CASSLYLQESSYGYTF
NA	TRBJ1-5	TRBV4-1	NA	TGCGCCAGCAGCCCGCAGGGCCGTAATCAGCCCCAGCATTTT	CASSPQGRNQPQHF
TRBD1	TRBJ2-7	TRBV25-1	NA	TGTGCCAGCACTAGACAGGGCTCCTACGAGCAGTACTTC	CASTRQGSYEQYF
NA	TRBJ1-1	TRBV6-5	NA	TGTGCCACCTCAGTCTTGACTGAAGCTTTCTTT	CATSVLTEAFF
NA	TRBJ1-1	TRBV11-2	NA	TGTGCCAGCAGTTCAGATCGCACTGAAGCTTTCTTT	CASSSDRTEAFF
NA	TRBJ1-4	TRBV18	NA	TGTGCCAGCTCACTGACAGGATTAAACGAAAAACTGTTTTTT	CASSLTGLNEKLFF
TRBD1	TRBJ1-5	TRBV6-2/TRBV6-3	NA	TGTGCCAGCAGTCGCAGACAGGGGTGGAGTAGCAATCAGCCCCAGCATTTT	CASSRRQGWSSNQPQHF
TRBD1	TRBJ2-2	TRBV5-1	once	TGCGCCAGCAGCTTGGCCACCGGACAGGGTGGCGCCGGGGAGCTGTTTTTT	CASSLATGQGGAGELFF
NA	TRBJ1-1	TRBV10-3	NA	TGTGCCATCAGTGAACGGGTTGGGAACACTGAAGCTTTCTTT	CAISERVGNTEAFF
NA	TRBJ1-2	TRBV5-6	NA	TGTGCCAGCAGCTTGTCCCCCGACAGCGGGAACTATGGCTACACCTTC	CASSLSPDSGNYGYTF
NA	TRBJ2-3	TRBV7-9	NA	TGTGCCAGCAGCTTAGCGGGGCAGGGGAGCACAGATACGCAGTATTTT	CASSLAGQGSTDTQYF
NA	TRBJ1-4	TRBV6-5	NA	TGTGCCAGCAGTATACGACAGTCACCTAATGAAAAACTGTTTTTT	CASSIRQSPNEKLFF
TRBD1	TRBJ2-7	TRBV2	NA	TGTGCCAGCAGATATAACGACAGGGGGACCTACGAGCAGTACTTC	CASRYNDRGTYEQYF
NA	TRBJ1-5	TRBV6-4	few	TGTGCCAGCAGTGACATAGTCGCAAATCAGCCCCAGCATTTT	CASSDIVANQPQHF
NA	TRBJ2-2	TRBV11-3	few	TGTGCCAGCAGCGCCAACAGGGCCGCCGGGGAGCTGTTTTTT	CASSANRAAGELFF
NA	TRBJ2-3	TRBV11-3	NA	TGTGCCAGCAGTATAGGGGCTAGCACAGATACGCAGTATTTT	CASSIGASTDTQYF
TRBD1	TRBJ2-2	TRBV7-3	NA	TGTGCCAGCAGCCCGAGACAGGGGGCGACTAACACCGGGGAGCTGTTTTTT	CASSPRQGATNTGELFF
TRBD1	TRBJ1-5	TRBV6-6	NA	TGTGCCAGCAGTTCGACAGGGGAAGGTTATCAGCCCCAGCATTTT	CASSSTGEGYQPQHF
TRBD2	TRBJ2-1	TRBV11-2	NA	TGTGCCAGCAGCTTAGCTAGCGGACTAATCAATGAGCAGTTCTTC	CASSLASGLINEQFF
TRBD2	TRBJ2-2	TRBV11-2	few	TGTGCCAGCAGCTTAATGCCTAGCGGGGCTACCGGGGAGCTGTTTTTT	CASSLMPSGATGELFF
TRBD1	TRBJ1-1	TRBV4-1	NA	TGCGCCAGCAGCCACTACCAGGGGGGAACTGAAGCTTTCTTT	CASSHYQGGTEAFF
TRBD1	TRBJ1-5	TRBV5-1	NA	TGCGCCAGCAGCTTGGCGGGACAGACGGGTCAGCCCCAGCATTTT	CASSLAGQTGQPQHF
TRBD1	TRBJ1-3	TRBV5-1	NA	TGCGCCAGCAGCTGGACTTTACAGGGGACCGTCTCTGGAAACACCATATATTTT	CASSWTLQGTVSGNTIYF
TRBD2	TRBJ2-7	TRBV5-1	NA	TGCGCCAGCAGTTCCAGCGGGGGGGCCTACGAGCAGTACTTC	CASSSSGGAYEQYF